This T cell receptor beta chain derives from a study of blood T cell repertoires in COVID-19. The overall study: Specimens from acute and convalescent COVID-19 originated in the United States, Italy and Spain. Nucleic acid was either cDNA or gDNA, and it came from T cells, B-cell-depleted T cells, or PBMCs.

Individuals aged about 18 to 89 years were recruited from 20 to 25 US areas. The CDR3 has 14 amino acids. Germline loops: CDR1 LGHNA, CDR2 YNFKEQ. V dropped 1 base and J dropped 5; count of bases not matched to a gene: 4. Measured with immunoSEQ multiplex PCR; TCRdb has only the in-frame clones, and not every one. The sample yields hundreds of thousands of clones, 85% to 90% seen once. The sequenced sample was PBMCs or T cells enriched from blood (not recorded which). The chain employs TRBV4-2 and TRBJ1-1, with TRBD1 matching 7 bases. This TCR was recovered from a man under 40 who had recovered from COVID-19. CDR3 nucleotide sequence: TGTGCCAGCAGCCAAGGACAGGGAAATACTGAAGCTTTCTTT. It is translated as CASSQGQGNTEAFF.